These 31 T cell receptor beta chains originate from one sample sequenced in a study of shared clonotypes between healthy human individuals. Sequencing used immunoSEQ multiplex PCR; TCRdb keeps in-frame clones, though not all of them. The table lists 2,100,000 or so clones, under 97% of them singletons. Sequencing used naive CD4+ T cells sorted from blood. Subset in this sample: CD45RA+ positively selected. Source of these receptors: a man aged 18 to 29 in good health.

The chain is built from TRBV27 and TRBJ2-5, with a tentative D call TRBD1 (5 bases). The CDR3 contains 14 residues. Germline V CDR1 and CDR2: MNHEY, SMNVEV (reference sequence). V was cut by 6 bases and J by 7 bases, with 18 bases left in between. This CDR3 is CASSLKGVVGTQYF. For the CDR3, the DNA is TGTGCCAGCAGCTTAAAAGGGGTTGTGGGGACCCAGTACTTC.

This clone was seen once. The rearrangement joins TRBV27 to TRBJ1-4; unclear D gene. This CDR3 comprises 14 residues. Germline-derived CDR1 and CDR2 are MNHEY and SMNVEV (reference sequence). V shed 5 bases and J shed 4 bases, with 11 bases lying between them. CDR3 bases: TGTGCCAGCAGTCCCGGAGGTCTTAATGAAAAACTGTTTTTT. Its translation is CASSPGGLNEKLFF.

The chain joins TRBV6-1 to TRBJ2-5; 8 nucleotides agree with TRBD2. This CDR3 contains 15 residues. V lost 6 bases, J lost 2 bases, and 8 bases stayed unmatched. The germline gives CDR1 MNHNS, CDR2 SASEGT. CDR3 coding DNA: TGTGCCAGCAGGGGCGGGGGGCTGACGCAAGAGACCCAGTACTTC. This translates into CASRGGGLTQETQYF.

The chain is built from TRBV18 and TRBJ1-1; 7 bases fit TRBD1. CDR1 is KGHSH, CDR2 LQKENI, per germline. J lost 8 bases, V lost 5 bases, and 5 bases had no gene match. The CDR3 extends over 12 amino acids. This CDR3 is CASSTRQGEAFF. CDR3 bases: TGTGCCAGCTCAACCAGACAGGGCGAAGCTTTCTTT.

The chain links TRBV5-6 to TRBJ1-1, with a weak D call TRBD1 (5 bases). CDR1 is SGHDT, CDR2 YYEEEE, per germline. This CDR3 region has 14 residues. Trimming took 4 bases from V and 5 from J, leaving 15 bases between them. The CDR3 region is CASSPAGVSTEAFF. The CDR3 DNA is TGTGCCAGCAGCCCAGCGGGGGTGTCGACTGAAGCTTTCTTT.

The CDR3 nucleotides are TGCGCCAGCAGCTTGGCCGACCGTTCTTCTTACAATGAGCAGTTCTTC. This translates into CASSLADRSSYNEQFF. The chain couples TRBV5-1 to TRBJ2-1; unclear D gene. Trimming stripped 0 bases from V and 4 bases from J, with 14 bases between. CDR1 and CDR2 (germline): SGHRS, YFSETQ. The length of the CDR3 is 16 residues.

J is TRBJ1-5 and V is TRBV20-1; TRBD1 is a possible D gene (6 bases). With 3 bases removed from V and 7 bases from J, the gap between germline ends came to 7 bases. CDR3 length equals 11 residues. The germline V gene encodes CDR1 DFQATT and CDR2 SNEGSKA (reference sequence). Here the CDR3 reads CSASQGQPQHF. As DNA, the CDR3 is TGCAGTGCTAGTCAGGGGCAGCCCCAGCATTTT.

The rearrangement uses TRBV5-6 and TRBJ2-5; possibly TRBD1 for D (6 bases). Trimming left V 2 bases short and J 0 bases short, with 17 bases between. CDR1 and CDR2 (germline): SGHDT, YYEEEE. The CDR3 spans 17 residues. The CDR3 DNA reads TGTGCCAGCAGCTTCGGCAGGGGTGGAACGTACCAAGAGACCCAGTACTTC. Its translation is CASSFGRGGTYQETQYF.

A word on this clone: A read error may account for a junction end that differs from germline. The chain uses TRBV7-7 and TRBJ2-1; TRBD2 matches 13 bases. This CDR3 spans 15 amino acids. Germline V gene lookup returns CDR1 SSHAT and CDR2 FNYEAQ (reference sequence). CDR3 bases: TGTGCTAGCAGCCAACTAGCGGGAGGGTACAATGAGCAGTTCTTC. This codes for CASSQLAGGYNEQFF.

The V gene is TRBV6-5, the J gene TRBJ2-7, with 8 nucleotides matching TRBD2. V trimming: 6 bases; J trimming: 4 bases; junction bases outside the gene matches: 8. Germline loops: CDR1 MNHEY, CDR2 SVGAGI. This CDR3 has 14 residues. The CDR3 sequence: CASRLAGRGYEQYF. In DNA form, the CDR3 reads TGTGCCAGCAGGTTAGCGGGAAGGGGATACGAGCAGTACTTC.

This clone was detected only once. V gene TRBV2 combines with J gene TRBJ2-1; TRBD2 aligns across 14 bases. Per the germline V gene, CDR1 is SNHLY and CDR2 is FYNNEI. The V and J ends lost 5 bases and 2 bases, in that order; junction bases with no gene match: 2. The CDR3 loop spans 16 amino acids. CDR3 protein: CASSPTSGRAYNEQFF. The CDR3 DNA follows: TGTGCCAGCAGTCCGACTAGCGGGAGGGCCTACAATGAGCAGTTCTTC.

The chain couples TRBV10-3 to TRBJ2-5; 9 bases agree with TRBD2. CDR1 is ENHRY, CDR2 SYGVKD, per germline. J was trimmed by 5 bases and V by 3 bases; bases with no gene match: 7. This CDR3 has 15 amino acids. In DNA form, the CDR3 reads TGTGCCATCAGTGATCCCCCTAGCGGGATTGAGACCCAGTACTTC. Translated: CAISDPPSGIETQYF.

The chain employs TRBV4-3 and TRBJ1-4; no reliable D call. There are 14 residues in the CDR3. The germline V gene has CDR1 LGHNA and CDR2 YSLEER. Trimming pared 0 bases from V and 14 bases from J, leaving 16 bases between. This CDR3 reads CASSQEEGSSRLFF. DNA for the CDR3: TGCGCCAGCAGCCAAGAGGAGGGCAGCTCTAGGCTGTTTTTT.

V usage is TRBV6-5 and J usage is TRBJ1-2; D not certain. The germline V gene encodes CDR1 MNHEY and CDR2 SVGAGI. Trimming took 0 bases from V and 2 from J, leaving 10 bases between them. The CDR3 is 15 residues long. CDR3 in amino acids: CASSYSIGENYGYTF. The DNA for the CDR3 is TGTGCCAGCAGTTACTCGATTGGGGAGAACTATGGCTACACCTTC.

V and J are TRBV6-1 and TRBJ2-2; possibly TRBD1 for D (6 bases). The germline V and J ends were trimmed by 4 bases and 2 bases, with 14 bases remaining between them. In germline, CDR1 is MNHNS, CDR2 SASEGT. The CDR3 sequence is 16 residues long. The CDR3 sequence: CASSGKDSPNTGELFF. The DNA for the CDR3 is TGTGCCAGCAGTGGTAAGGACAGTCCCAACACCGGGGAGCTGTTTTTT.

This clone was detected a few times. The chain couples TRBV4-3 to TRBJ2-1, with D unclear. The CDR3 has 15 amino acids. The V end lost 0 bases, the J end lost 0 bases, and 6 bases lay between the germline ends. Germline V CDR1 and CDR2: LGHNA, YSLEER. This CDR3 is CASSQEGISYNEQFF. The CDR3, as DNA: TGCGCCAGCAGCCAAGAGGGTATCTCCTACAATGAGCAGTTCTTC.

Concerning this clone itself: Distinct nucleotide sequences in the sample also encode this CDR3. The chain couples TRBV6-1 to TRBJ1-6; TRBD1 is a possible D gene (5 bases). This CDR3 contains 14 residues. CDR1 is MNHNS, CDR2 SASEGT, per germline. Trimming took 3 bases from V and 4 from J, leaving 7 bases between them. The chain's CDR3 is CASSDRGYNSPLHF. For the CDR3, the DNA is TGTGCCAGCAGTGATCGGGGGTATAATTCACCCCTCCACTTT.

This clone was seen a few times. The CDR3 coding sequence is TGTGCCAGCAGTTTCCGACAGGGAAATCAGCCCCAGCATTTT. Protein: CASSFRQGNQPQHF. The V gene is TRBV27, the J gene TRBJ1-5; TRBD1 matches at 7 bases. The CDR3 spans 14 residues. Germline V lookup: CDR1 MNHEY, CDR2 SMNVEV (reference sequence). Trimming cost V 3 bases and J 4 bases; bases outside gene matches: 3.

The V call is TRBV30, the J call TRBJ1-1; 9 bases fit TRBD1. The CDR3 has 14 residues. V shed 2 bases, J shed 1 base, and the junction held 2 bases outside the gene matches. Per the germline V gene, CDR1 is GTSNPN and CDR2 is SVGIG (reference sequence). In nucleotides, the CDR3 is TGTGCCTGGAGTCAACAGGGGGCGAACACTGAAGCTTTCTTT. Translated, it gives CAWSQQGANTEAFF.

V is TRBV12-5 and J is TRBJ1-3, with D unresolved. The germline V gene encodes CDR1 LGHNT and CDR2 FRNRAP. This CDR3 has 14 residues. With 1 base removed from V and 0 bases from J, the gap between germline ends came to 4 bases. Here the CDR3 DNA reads TGTGCTAGTGGTTTGGGACTCTCTGGAAACACCATATATTTT. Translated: CASGLGLSGNTIYF.

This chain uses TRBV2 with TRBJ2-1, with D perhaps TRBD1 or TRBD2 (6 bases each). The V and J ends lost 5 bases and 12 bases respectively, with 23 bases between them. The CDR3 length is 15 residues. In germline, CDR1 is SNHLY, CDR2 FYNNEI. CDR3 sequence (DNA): TGTGCCAGCAGTAGGGGGACTCCAATGAGCAGTTCGCAGTTCTTC. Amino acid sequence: CASSRGTPMSSSQFF.

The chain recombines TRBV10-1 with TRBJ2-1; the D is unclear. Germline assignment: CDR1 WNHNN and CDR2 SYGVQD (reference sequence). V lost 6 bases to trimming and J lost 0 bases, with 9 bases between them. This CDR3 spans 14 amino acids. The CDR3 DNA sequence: TGCGCCAGCAGCGCCGTGGGCTCCTACAATGAGCAGTTCTTC. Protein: CASSAVGSYNEQFF.

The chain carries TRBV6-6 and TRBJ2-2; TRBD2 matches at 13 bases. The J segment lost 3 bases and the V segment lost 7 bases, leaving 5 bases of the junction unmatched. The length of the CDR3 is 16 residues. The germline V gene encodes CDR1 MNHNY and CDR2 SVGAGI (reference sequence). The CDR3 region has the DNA TGTGCCAGCAAAATGGGGACTAGCGGGGACACCGGGGAGCTGTTTTTT. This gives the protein CASKMGTSGDTGELFF.

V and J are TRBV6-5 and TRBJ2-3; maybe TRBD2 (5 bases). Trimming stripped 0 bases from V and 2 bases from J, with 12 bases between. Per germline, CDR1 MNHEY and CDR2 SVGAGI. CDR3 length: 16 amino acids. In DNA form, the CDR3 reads TGTGCCAGCAGTTACTCGAGTGAGCGGCCCACAGATACGCAGTATTTT. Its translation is CASSYSSERPTDTQYF.

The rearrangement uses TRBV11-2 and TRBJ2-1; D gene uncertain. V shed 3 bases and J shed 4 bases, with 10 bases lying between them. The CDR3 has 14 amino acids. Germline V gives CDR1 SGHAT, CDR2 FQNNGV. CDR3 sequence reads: CASSLTGQYNEQFF. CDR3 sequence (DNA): TGTGCCAGCAGCTTGACGGGCCAATACAATGAGCAGTTCTTC. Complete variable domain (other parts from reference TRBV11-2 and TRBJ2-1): EAGVAQSPRYKIIEKRQSVAFWCNPISGHATLYWYQQILGQGPKLLIQFQNNGVVDDSQLPKDRFSAERLKGVDSTLKIQPAKLEDSAVYLCASSLTGQYNEQFFGPGTRLTVL.

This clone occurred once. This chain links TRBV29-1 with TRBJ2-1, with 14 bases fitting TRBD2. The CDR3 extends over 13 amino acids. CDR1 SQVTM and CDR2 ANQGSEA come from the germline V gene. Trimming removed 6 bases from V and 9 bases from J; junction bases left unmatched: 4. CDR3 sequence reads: CSVGTSGSGEQFF. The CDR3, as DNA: TGCAGCGTCGGGACTAGCGGGAGTGGTGAGCAGTTCTTC.

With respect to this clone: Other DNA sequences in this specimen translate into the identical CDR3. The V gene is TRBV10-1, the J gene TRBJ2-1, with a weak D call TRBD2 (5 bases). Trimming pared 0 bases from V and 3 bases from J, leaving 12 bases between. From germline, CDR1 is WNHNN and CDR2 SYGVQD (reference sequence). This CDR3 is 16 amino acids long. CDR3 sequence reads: CASSESRAGGYNEQFF. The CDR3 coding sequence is TGCGCCAGCAGTGAGTCGAGGGCTGGAGGCTACAATGAGCAGTTCTTC.

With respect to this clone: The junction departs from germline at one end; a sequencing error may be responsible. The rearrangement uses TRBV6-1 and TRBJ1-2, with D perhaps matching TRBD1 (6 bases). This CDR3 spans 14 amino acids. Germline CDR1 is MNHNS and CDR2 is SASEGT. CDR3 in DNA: TGTGCCAGCAGTTTATCCGATCCCTATAACAGACAGGCTTTC. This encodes CASSLSDPYNRQAF.

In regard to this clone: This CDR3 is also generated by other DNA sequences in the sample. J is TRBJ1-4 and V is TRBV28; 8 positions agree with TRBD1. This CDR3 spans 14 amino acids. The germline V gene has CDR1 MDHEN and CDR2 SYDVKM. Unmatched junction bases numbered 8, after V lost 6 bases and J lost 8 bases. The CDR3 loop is CASSLDRVGEKLFF. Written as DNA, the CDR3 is TGTGCCAGCAGCTTGGACAGGGTCGGGGAAAAACTGTTTTTT.

CDR3 region: CAISAKGLGYGYTF. The CDR3 DNA follows: TGTGCCATCAGTGCCAAGGGGCTCGGCTATGGCTACACCTTC. The V gene is TRBV10-3, the J gene TRBJ1-2, with TRBD1 as a possible D gene (5 bases). The CDR3 consists of 14 residues. Trimming took off 4 bases at V and 4 bases at J, with 13 bases between the two ends. The germline V gene encodes CDR1 ENHRY and CDR2 SYGVKD.

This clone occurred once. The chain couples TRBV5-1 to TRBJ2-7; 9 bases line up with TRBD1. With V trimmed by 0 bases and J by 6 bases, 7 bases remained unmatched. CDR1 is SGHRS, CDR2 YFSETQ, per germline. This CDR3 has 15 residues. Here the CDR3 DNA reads TGCGCCAGCAGCTTGGAGACAGGGGGTAGGCGCGAGCAGTACTTC. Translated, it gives CASSLETGGRREQYF.